This T cell receptor beta chain was recovered during a study of CD8+ T cells in alopecia areata. The V gene end was trimmed by 3 bases and the J gene end by 9 bases; junction bases not matched to a gene: 9. The CDR3 totals 15 residues. Germline-derived CDR1 and CDR2 are LNHDA and SQIVND (reference sequence). As for treatment: oral pan-JAK inhibitor, 5-10 mg twice daily. The sequencing template was cDNA reverse transcribed from extracted RNA. Assay: immunoSEQ multiplex PCR; the TCRdb copy retains only in-frame clones and omits some. The sample has about 120,000 clones; about 50% are singletons. The specimen comprised CD4+ T cells sorted from blood, sampled at week 4, from a patient treated with tofacitinib. The sequence was obtained from a human donor with alopecia areata. This rearrangement joins TRBV19 to TRBJ2-1, with 9 bases fitting TRBD1. The CDR3 here is CASSIRTGVVGEQFF. The CDR3 bases are TGTGCCAGTAGTATTAGGACAGGGGTGGTGGGTGAGCAGTTCTTC.